This T cell receptor (beta chain) emerged from a study of technical replicates of blood from a handful of donors. Data came from immunoSEQ multiplex PCR; TCRdb stores just in-frame clones and leaves some out. The sample lists fewer than 80,000 clones, around 86% occurring once. This TCR was sampled from a human donor in good health. Some clones in this sample may be carry-over from other donors' samples. Sequencing was done on a sample of PBMCs.

The CDR3, as DNA: TGTGCCAGCAGCTTAGGAGGGGGCAATTCACCCCTCCACTTT. Its translation: CASSLGGGNSPLHF. The V and J genes are TRBV7-9 and TRBJ1-6, with 7 bases identical to TRBD1. Germline V gives CDR1 SEHNR, CDR2 FQNEAQ (reference sequence). The CDR3 contains 14 residues. V lost 1 base and J lost 7; bases outside the gene matches: 1.